This is a list of T cell receptor beta chains from one sample in a study of identical twins. TCRdb reprocessed the 5' RACE reads via MiXCR and lists one record per CDR3 protein. The sample carries approximately 1.8 million distinct CDR3 sequences, roughly 35% recorded once. Sequenced: cord blood. The receptors originated from a newborn girl in good health. Both conserved end residues are part of each CDR3. The D gene is left open where the match is weak. Some rows have no size entry. The others give once, few or many, or a class for an expanded clone.

abundance,j_gene,d_gene,v_gene,CDR3nt,CDR3aa
few,TRBJ2-4,TRBD1,TRBV5-1,TGCGCCAGCAGCTTGGTCCCCGGGACAGGAGCCAAAAACATTCAGTACTTC,CASSLVPGTGAKNIQYF
few,TRBJ2-6,TRBD1,TRBV11-1,TGTGCCAGCAGCCTTAACGGGGACAGGGGGTTACCTGGGGCCAACGTCCTGACTTTC,CASSLNGDRGLPGANVLTF
few,TRBJ1-2,NA,TRBV30,TGTGCCTGGAGTGTAATCCCCTCCTCCTTAAAGGGCTACACCTTC,CAWSVIPSSLKGYTF
few,TRBJ2-1,NA,TRBV12-3/TRBV12-4,TGTGCCAGCATTTCCCCTGGACCCCGAGAAGGCAATGAGCAGTTCTTC,CASISPGPREGNEQFF
few,TRBJ2-7,TRBD1,TRBV20-1,TGCAGTGCTATTTCAGGGGGACAGTTAATTCAGGGGCAGTACTTC,CSAISGGQLIQGQYF
NA,TRBJ2-7,TRBD1,TRBV7-8,TGTGCCAGCAGCTTAACCAGGGGGCGCAACGAGCAGTACTTC,CASSLTRGRNEQYF
few,TRBJ2-1,TRBD1,TRBV20-1,TGCAGTGCTGACCCGAAAGGGGGACAGGGGGGTGGCAATGAGCAGTTCTTC,CSADPKGGQGGGNEQFF
few,TRBJ2-4,NA,TRBV11-1,TGTGCCAGCAGCTTAGGCGCATTGACCGGGGAGGCCCGAATTTCCTTAGCCAAAAACATTCAGTACTTC,CASSLGALTGEARISLAKNIQYF
NA,TRBJ2-3,NA,TRBV5-4,TGTGCCAGCAGTTGGTGGGGGGAGGATACGCAGTATTTT,CASSWWGEDTQYF
few,TRBJ2-3,TRBD2,TRBV9,TGTGCCAGCAGCGTGTCTGACACACCGGGACTAGCAGCAGATACGCAGTATTTT,CASSVSDTPGLAADTQYF
NA,TRBJ2-2,NA,TRBV20-1,TGCAGTGCGACCCTCGGGAGACGGGACGGGGAGCTGTTTTTT,CSATLGRRDGELFF
few,TRBJ2-3,NA,TRBV7-9,TGTGCCAGCAGCTTAGCGCTAAGGGGAACAGATACGCAGTATTTT,CASSLALRGTDTQYF
few,TRBJ2-2,NA,TRBV29-1,TGCAGCGTTGAATCTAAGAGCGTCGGCACCGGGGAGCTGTTTTTT,CSVESKSVGTGELFF
NA,TRBJ2-5,NA,TRBV30,TGTGCCTGGAGTGTAACAGGGAGGGAGACCCAGTACTTC,CAWSVTGRETQYF
once,TRBJ2-1,NA,TRBV7-2,TGTGCCAGCAGCTTAGCCTCCGGCGGGCTCTCCTACAATGAGCAGTTCTTC,CASSLASGGLSYNEQFF
NA,TRBJ2-5,TRBD2,TRBV24-1,TGTGCCACCGGACAGTCTAGCGGGGGAAGAGAGACCCAGTACTTC,CATGQSSGGRETQYF
NA,TRBJ1-1,NA,TRBV10-3,TGTGCCATCAGTCCACAGAACACTGAAGCTTTCTTT,CAISPQNTEAFF
few,TRBJ2-1,TRBD2,TRBV11-2,TGTGCCAGCAGCTTTTTTTCCGGGACTAGCGGGGGGGCGTACAATGAGCAGTTCTTC,CASSFFSGTSGGAYNEQFF
NA,TRBJ2-1,NA,TRBV10-3,TGTGCCATCAGTGGCGGAGGAGGGGGCAATGAGCAGTTCTTC,CAISGGGGGNEQFF
few,TRBJ1-1,NA,TRBV6-5,TGTGCCAGCAGTCGGTTGCCGCAGGGGATGAAAAATGAAGCTTTCTTT,CASSRLPQGMKNEAFF
few,TRBJ1-2,NA,TRBV6-5,TGTGCCAGCAGCAACGGGCTCGATGGCTACACCTTC,CASSNGLDGYTF
NA,TRBJ2-3,TRBD1,TRBV29-1,TGCAGCGTCGGACAGGGTGGCCCAGATACGCAGTATTTT,CSVGQGGPDTQYF
NA,TRBJ2-1,TRBD2,TRBV20-1,TGCAGTGCTAGTTTCCAGCGGGGGGCCCCTTCCTACGAGCAGTTCTTC,CSASFQRGAPSYEQFF
NA,TRBJ2-2,NA,TRBV5-1,TGCGCCAGCAGCTTGGGTGGGCTAGCGACGAACACCGGGGAGCTGTTTTTT,CASSLGGLATNTGELFF
NA,TRBJ2-7,NA,TRBV12-3/TRBV12-4,TGTGCCAGCAGTTTAAGGTTTTCCACAGAGAGCTCCTACGAGCAGTACTTC,CASSLRFSTESSYEQYF
NA,TRBJ1-1,NA,TRBV24-1,TGTGCCACCAGTGATTTTTTGATAGAGAACACTGAAGCTTTCTTT,CATSDFLIENTEAFF
few,TRBJ1-6,NA,TRBV16,TGTGCCAGCAGCCAAAGACCGGGCCATAATTCACCCCTCCACTTT,CASSQRPGHNSPLHF
NA,TRBJ2-4,TRBD2,TRBV2,TGTGCCAGCAAGGTGGCACTAGCGGGGGGGCATAGCATTCAGTACTTC,CASKVALAGGHSIQYF
NA,TRBJ1-2,NA,TRBV6-2/TRBV6-3,TGTGCCAGCAGCCTCCCCCTAGCCCACTATGGCTACACCTTC,CASSLPLAHYGYTF
NA,TRBJ2-1,NA,TRBV5-1,TGCGCCAGCAGCGTGATGGAGGGAGGCTCCTACAATGAGCAGTTCTTC,CASSVMEGGSYNEQFF
few,TRBJ1-2,NA,TRBV27,TGTGCCAGCAGCCTGACTATAGAAGAGAGGATGGGTGGCTACACCTTC,CASSLTIEERMGGYTF
NA,TRBJ1-6,TRBD1,TRBV6-5,TGTGCCAGCAGTTACCTAGCTACAGGGGGCAATTCACCCCTCCACTTT,CASSYLATGGNSPLHF
NA,TRBJ2-2,NA,TRBV15,TGTGCCACCAGCAGAGCGGCTACCTGGAACACCGGGGAGCTGTTTTTT,CATSRAATWNTGELFF
few,TRBJ2-5,NA,TRBV7-7,TGTGCTAGCAGCTTAGGCGAGACCGCTAAGACCCAGTACTTC,CASSLGETAKTQYF
few,TRBJ2-7,TRBD2,TRBV6-1,TGTGCCAGCAGAGCGGGATCCAGTACATACGACGAGCAGTACTTC,CASRAGSSTYDEQYF
many,TRBJ1-2,TRBD1,TRBV27,TGTGCCAGCAGTTTATCACAGGGGGGCGGCTACACCTTC,CASSLSQGGGYTF
few,TRBJ2-5,TRBD2,TRBV4-2,TGTGCCAGCAGCCAAGTGGTAGCGGGGAGCCAAGAGACCCAGTACTTC,CASSQVVAGSQETQYF
few,TRBJ2-2,TRBD1,TRBV6-2/TRBV6-3,TGTGCCAGCAGTTACTCGACGGGACAGGGGAACACCGGGGAGCTGTTTTTT,CASSYSTGQGNTGELFF
few,TRBJ2-7,TRBD2,TRBV12-3/TRBV12-4,TGTGCCAGCAGTTTAATACTAGCGGGATTAAGCGAGCAGTACTTC,CASSLILAGLSEQYF
few,TRBJ2-3,TRBD2,TRBV11-2,TGTGCCAGCAGCTTGGCTAGCGGGAGGGCCACAGATACGCAGTATTTT,CASSLASGRATDTQYF
NA,TRBJ1-4,NA,TRBV14,TGTGCCAGCAGCCAAGGAGGCTACAAAGGGGAAAAACTGTTTTTT,CASSQGGYKGEKLFF
NA,TRBJ1-2,TRBD1,TRBV11-2,TGTGCCAGCAGCCGTCCCGGATACAGGGGTGCTGCCTATGGCTACACCTTC,CASSRPGYRGAAYGYTF
few,TRBJ2-3,NA,TRBV10-3,TGTGCCATCAGGCCTGACTCGACTACAGATACGCAGTATTTT,CAIRPDSTTDTQYF
NA,TRBJ2-3,TRBD2,TRBV2,TGTGCCGGTCGATCTAGCGGGGTGGCAGATACGCAGTATTTT,CAGRSSGVADTQYF
few,TRBJ1-2,NA,TRBV19,TGTGCCACTACCAAGGGTAGCTATGGCTACACCTTC,CATTKGSYGYTF
NA,TRBJ2-1,TRBD2,TRBV10-3,TGTGCCATCAGTGCCACCGGGACTACCTCGGGGAACGAGCAGTTCTTC,CAISATGTTSGNEQFF
many,TRBJ2-1,NA,TRBV11-2,TGTGCCAGCAGCTCTCAGAGCTACAATGAGCAGTTCTTC,CASSSQSYNEQFF